The 26 T cell receptor beta chains given below trace back to one sample, sequenced in a study of CD8+ T cells in alopecia areata. RNA was isolated and reverse transcribed to cDNA, the sequencing template. Method: immunoSEQ multiplex PCR; TCRdb's copy keeps in-frame clones and lacks some. The sample shows around 150,000 clones, 50% to 65% of them seen only once. The specimen was CD4+ T cells sorted from blood. Source of these receptors: a human donor in good health.

The chain combines TRBV9 with TRBJ2-3; the match to TRBD2 covers 8 bases. The CDR3 runs to 16 residues. J was trimmed by 2 bases and V by 2 bases; bases with no gene match: 7. CDR1 and CDR2 (germline): SGDLS, YYNGEE. DNA for the CDR3: TGTGCCAGCAGCGTCCTCCTAGCGGGTCCCACAGATACGCAGTATTTT. Amino acid sequence: CASSVLLAGPTDTQYF.

The rearrangement joins TRBV6-1 to TRBJ2-7, with D hard to call. Trimming removed 8 bases at V and 5 bases at J, with 13 bases between. The CDR3 has 12 residues. Germline loops: CDR1 MNHNS, CDR2 SASEGT. Here the CDR3 reads CASRSRLDEQYF. The CDR3 coding sequence is TGTGCCAGCCGGTCCCGACTGGACGAGCAGTACTTC.

The V call is TRBV30, the J call TRBJ2-1; possible D gene TRBD1, 6 bases. CDR1 GTSNPN and CDR2 SVGIG come from the germline V gene (reference sequence). The length of the CDR3 is 13 residues. V lost 5 bases and J lost 8, with 16 bases in between. Here the CDR3 reads CAWVGRGIHEQFF. In nucleotides, the CDR3 is TGTGCCTGGGTGGGTAGGGGGATTCATGAGCAGTTCTTC.

The chain links TRBV4-1 to TRBJ2-5, with D unresolved. The CDR3 length is 13 residues. Between the trimmed V and J ends, which lost 2 bases and 1 base, there was a span of 5 bases. Germline V gene lookup returns CDR1 MGHRA and CDR2 YSYEKL. CDR3 sequence (DNA): TGCGCCAGCAGCCAAACAATCCAAGAGACCCAGTACTTC. As protein: CASSQTIQETQYF.

The chain is built from TRBV29-1 and TRBJ2-3; D unresolved. The germline CDR1 and CDR2 sequences are SQVTM and ANQGSEA. The germline V and J ends were trimmed by 1 base and 5 bases, with 10 bases remaining between them. The CDR3 loop spans 13 amino acids. CDR3 in DNA: TGCAGCGTTGAAGGCCAGTCACAAGATACGCAGTATTTT. Amino acids: CSVEGQSQDTQYF.

This clone appeared a few times. CDR3 region: CASRTGANVLTF. As DNA, the CDR3 is TGTGCCAGCAGGACTGGGGCCAACGTCCTGACTTTC. The rearrangement links TRBV6-1 to TRBJ2-6, with unresolved D. The CDR3 runs 12 residues. V was shortened by 6 bases and J by 2 bases, with 2 bases between the two germline ends. Germline lookup yields CDR1 MNHNS and CDR2 SASEGT.

The gene calls are TRBV30 and TRBJ2-5; D is unclear. CDR3 length equals 11 residues. Germline V gives CDR1 GTSNPN, CDR2 SVGIG (reference sequence). V lost 4 bases, J lost 5 bases, and 8 bases lay in between. This CDR3 is CAWTKGETQYF. CDR3 nucleotide sequence: TGTGCCTGGACTAAAGGGGAGACCCAGTACTTC. Full variable domain (remainder filled in from reference TRBV30 and TRBJ2-5): SQTIHQWPATLVQPVGSPLSLECTVEGTSNPNLYWYRQAAGRGLQLLFYSVGIGQISSEVPQNLSASRPQDRQFILSSKKLLLSDSGFYLCAWTKGETQYFGPGTRLLVL.

The rearrangement joins TRBV12-5 to TRBJ2-1; D assignment may be TRBD1 or TRBD2 (5 bases each). Trimming cost V 5 bases and J 0 bases, with 20 bases left between them. This CDR3 has 18 amino acids. Per germline, CDR1 LGHNT and CDR2 FRNRAP. CDR3 nucleotides: TGTGCTAGTGGTGGGACCTCGGACCTTTTTAGCTCCTACAATGAGCAGTTCTTC. It translates to CASGGTSDLFSSYNEQFF.

The chain combines TRBV29-1 with TRBJ2-2, with 10 bases fitting TRBD1. The CDR3 runs 12 residues. Germline V CDR1 and CDR2: SQVTM, ANQGSEA. V lost 7 bases to trimming and J lost 5 bases; unmatched junction nucleotides: 1. The CDR3 coding sequence is TGCAGCGCGGGACAGGGGACCGGGGAGCTGTTTTTT. The encoded protein is CSAGQGTGELFF.

This sequence joins TRBV27 and TRBJ2-7; D uncertain. This CDR3 spans 12 amino acids. Germline CDR1 MNHEY, CDR2 SMNVEV (reference sequence). The ends were cut back, 6 bases at V and 0 bases at J, with 6 bases in the middle. The CDR3 region has the DNA TGTGCCAGCAGCCCCAGCTCCTACGAGCAGTACTTC. Translated: CASSPSSYEQYF.

The V and J genes are TRBV4-1 and TRBJ2-2, with D unclear. The V and J ends lost 3 bases and 7 bases respectively, with 9 bases between them. Germline V gene lookup returns CDR1 MGHRA and CDR2 YSYEKL. The CDR3 is made up of 13 amino acids. The DNA for the CDR3 is TGCGCCAGCAGCCAGTCATGGGGCGGGGAGCTGTTTTTT. Protein: CASSQSWGGELFF.

Details on this clone: This specimen includes other DNA sequences encoding the same CDR3. The chain couples TRBV7-2 to TRBJ2-5; D gene uncertain. V gave up 1 base and J gave up 1 base, with 7 bases separating them. This CDR3 region has 14 residues. Germline V gives CDR1 SGHTA, CDR2 FQGNSA. The CDR3 loop reads CASSLGGSQETQYF. The CDR3 nucleotides read TGTGCCAGCAGCTTAGGGGGTTCCCAAGAGACCCAGTACTTC.

The CDR3 DNA is TGTGCCACCAGCGGGGCCAACGTAGAAGAGCAGTTCTTC. It specifies CATSGANVEEQFF. V gene TRBV15 combines with J gene TRBJ2-1, with D possibly being TRBD1 (5 bases). The germline gives CDR1 LNHNV, CDR2 YYDKDF (reference sequence). This CDR3 has 13 residues. V was cut by 5 bases and J by 10 bases, with 15 bases left in between. Combining the CDR3 with reference TRBV15 and TRBJ2-1 gives the whole variable domain DAMVIQNPRYQVTQFGKPVTLSCSQTLNHNVMYWYQQKSSQAPKLLFHYYDKDFNNEADTPDNFQSRRPNTSFCFLDIRSPGLGDTAMYLCATSGANVEEQFFGPGTRLTVL.

The V call is TRBV5-6, the J call TRBJ2-3; no definite D call. CDR1 and CDR2 from the germline V gene are SGHDT and YYEEEE. Trimming removed 3 bases from V and 0 bases from J, with 2 bases in between. This CDR3 comprises 12 residues. CDR3 DNA: TGTGCCAGCAGCTCTAGCACAGATACGCAGTATTTT. It translates to CASSSSTDTQYF.

The table lists this clone with a few counts. The rearrangement links TRBV11-2 to TRBJ2-3, with D hard to call. The CDR3 has 15 residues. Germline loops: CDR1 SGHAT, CDR2 FQNNGV. V was pared by 0 bases and J by 1 base, with 8 bases between. The CDR3 nucleotides read TGTGCCAGCAGCTTAGATAGAGCAGGCACAGATACGCAGTATTTT. Its protein product is CASSLDRAGTDTQYF.

The chain is built from TRBV30 and TRBJ2-7, with no clear D. V lost 3 bases and J lost 6, with 15 bases in between. The V gene's germline CDR1 is GTSNPN and CDR2 SVGIG (reference sequence). The CDR3 contains 13 residues. CDR3 nucleotides: TGTGCCTGGAGCCAGGCGGCTAGAGGCGAGCAGTACTTC. Its protein product is CAWSQAARGEQYF.

The gene calls are TRBV29-1 and TRBJ2-1; tentative D call: TRBD2 (5 bases). Trimming left V 1 base short and J 8 bases short, with 9 bases between. The germline V gene encodes CDR1 SQVTM and CDR2 ANQGSEA. The CDR3 totals 12 residues. As DNA, the CDR3 is TGCAGCGTTGAAGCTTGGGGAGATGAGCAGTTCTTC. As protein: CSVEAWGDEQFF.

This chain links TRBV29-1 with TRBJ2-5; 8 bases map to TRBD2. After removal of 4 bases from V and 5 bases from J, the junction contained 9 bases not matched to a gene. Germline CDR1 is SQVTM and CDR2 is ANQGSEA. The CDR3 is 14 residues long. The CDR3 DNA is TGCAGCGTTGGAGGTGTGCGGGGGGTCGAGACCCAGTACTTC. This sequence encodes CSVGGVRGVETQYF.

The chain carries TRBV29-1 and TRBJ2-3; no definite D call. The CDR3 is 12 amino acids. Germline-derived CDR1 and CDR2 are SQVTM and ANQGSEA. Trimming stripped 7 bases from V and 10 bases from J, with 18 bases between. The CDR3 DNA follows: TGCAGCGATAGAAGACCGACGGCGTCGCAGTATTTT. Its translation is CSDRRPTASQYF.

This chain links TRBV25-1 with TRBJ2-1, with D unclear. Trimming removed 3 bases from V and 6 bases from J, with 6 bases in between. The CDR3 extends over 12 amino acids. Germline V gives CDR1 MGHDK, CDR2 SYGVNS. CDR3: CASSEPGNEQFF. The CDR3 bases are TGTGCCAGCAGTGAGCCTGGCAATGAGCAGTTCTTC.

The chain recombines TRBV29-1 with TRBJ1-2, with 8 bases that match TRBD1. This CDR3 is built from 12 residues. J lost 7 bases, V lost 6 bases, and 7 bases had no gene match. The germline CDR1 and CDR2 sequences are SQVTM and ANQGSEA. The CDR3 DNA follows: TGCAGCGTAGAGGGACAGGAGGGTGGCTACACCTTC. Translating it yields CSVEGQEGGYTF.

The V gene is TRBV2, the J gene TRBJ2-5; possibly TRBD1 for D (6 bases). From germline, CDR1 is SNHLY and CDR2 FYNNEI. V was cut by 5 bases and J by 9 bases, with 16 bases left in between. This CDR3 comprises 13 residues. CDR3 loop: CASSSALGAAQYF. CDR3 sequence (DNA): TGTGCCAGCAGTTCAGCGTTGGGGGCCGCCCAGTACTTC.

The chain joins TRBV29-1 to TRBJ2-7; possibly TRBD2 for D (6 bases). This CDR3 contains 13 residues. CDR1 SQVTM and CDR2 ANQGSEA come from the germline V gene. With 1 base removed from V and 6 bases from J, the gap between germline ends came to 13 bases. CDR3 coding DNA: TGCAGCGTTGAAGGTAGCGTCGGGAGCGAGCAGTACTTC. It encodes CSVEGSVGSEQYF.

The chain is built from TRBV2 and TRBJ2-1; D may be TRBD2 (6 bases). The germline CDR1 and CDR2 sequences are SNHLY and FYNNEI. The CDR3 totals 14 residues. The V end lost 4 bases, the J end lost 6 bases, and 13 bases lay between the germline ends. The CDR3 region has the DNA TGTGCCAGCAGTGGAACCATGGGGGGCAATGAGCAGTTCTTC. It yields the protein CASSGTMGGNEQFF.

CDR3 bases: TGTGCCAGCAGTGAATTCGGTACAGATACGCAGTATTTT. Translated, it gives CASSEFGTDTQYF. This rearrangement joins TRBV25-1 to TRBJ2-3; D is unresolved. Trimming left V 1 base short and J 3 bases short, with 5 bases between. The V gene's germline CDR1 is MGHDK and CDR2 SYGVNS. The CDR3 spans 13 residues.

The gene calls are TRBV7-2 and TRBJ1-5; possibly TRBD1 for D (5 bases). CDR1 SGHTA and CDR2 FQGNSA come from the germline V gene. Trimming shortened V by 2 bases and J by 5 bases, and 7 bases separated the two germline ends. The CDR3 is 13 amino acids. The CDR3 DNA reads as TGTGCCAGCAGCTTACGGGGGGATCAGCCCCAGCATTTT. Translating gives CASSLRGDQPQHF.